This T cell receptor beta chain emerged from a study of cytomegalovirus exposure and HLA in healthy donors. Sequenced by immunoSEQ multiplex PCR; TCRdb stores in-frame clones only, minus some. This table has approximately 160,000 clones, over 85% appearing once. The CDR3 sequence is 16 residues long. Sequenced material: PBMCs. The receptor was derived from a young man in good health and CMV-seropositive. The J gene is TRBJ2-7, the V gene TRBV1; the table calls TRBD1, which could not be checked here. TRBV1 is a documented pseudogene. CDR3 DNA sequence: TGCACCAGCAGCCAAGATAGAACAGGAAAAAGGGACGAGCAGTACTTC. Protein sequence: CTSSQDRTGKRDEQYF.